The 8 T cell receptor beta chains listed next were all sequenced from one sample in a study of human T cells and chemical hapten exposure. Time point denoted: patch test 1, 2 weeks after DPC sensitization. Treatment indicated: therapeutic diphenylcyclopropenone sensitization with weekly scalp DPC. TCRdb itself ran the RACE reads through MiXCR, one entry per CDR3 protein. The table shows about 100,000 distinct CDR3 sequences, with roughly a tenth occurring only once. The source material was whole blood, sampled in connection with sensitization to the hapten diphenylcyclopropenone (DPC). All receptors come from a middle-aged man with alopecia areata. Some clones in this sample may be carry-over from other donors' samples.

This clonotype was counted many times. The chain recombines TRBV7-2 with TRBJ1-1; 7 positions match TRBD1. This CDR3 has 13 residues. With V trimmed by 5 bases and J by 11 bases, 11 bases remained unmatched. CDR1 and CDR2 (germline): SGHTA, FQGNSA. Here the CDR3 reads CASSQQTGIRAFF. The CDR3 nucleotides read TGTGCCAGCAGCCAACAGACAGGGATTCGGGCTTTCTTT.

This chain uses TRBV12-3 or TRBV12-4 with TRBJ1-5; a possible D gene is TRBD1 (5 bases). This CDR3 region has 16 residues. Trimming removed 5 bases at V and 5 bases at J, with 19 bases between. CDR3 DNA: TGTGCCAGCAGTGCCGGGGGACTCACCAGGGATCAGCCCCAGCATTTT. Translation: CASSAGGLTRDQPQHF.

This clonotype came up a few times. V gene TRBV5-6 combines with J gene TRBJ1-5; 7 positions match TRBD1. Germline loops: CDR1 SGHDT, CDR2 YYEEEE. V lost 3 bases to trimming and J lost 0 bases; unmatched junction nucleotides: 18. The CDR3 has 20 residues. The CDR3 region is CASSSSFLYRDRYSNQPQHF. DNA of the CDR3: TGTGCCAGCAGCTCCTCATTTTTATACCGGGACAGATATAGCAATCAGCCCCAGCATTTT.

There are many counts of this clonotype. This sequence joins TRBV7-6 and TRBJ2-2, with D uncertain. Germline V gives CDR1 SGHVS, CDR2 FNYEAQ. The germline V and J ends were trimmed by 5 bases and 1 base, with 11 bases remaining between them. The CDR3 length is 15 residues. The DNA of the CDR3 is TGTGCCAGCAGCGAGGCGGCGGAGAACACCGGGGAGCTGTTTTTT. Its protein is CASSEAAENTGELFF.

V usage is TRBV12-3 or TRBV12-4 and J usage is TRBJ2-1, with 8 bases lining up with TRBD2. This CDR3 region has 16 residues. The trim removed 5 bases at V and 2 bases at J, leaving 8 bases unmatched. Here the CDR3 reads CASSLRAGVTYNEQFF. CDR3 bases: TGTGCCAGCAGTCTAAGAGCGGGAGTAACCTACAATGAGCAGTTCTTC.

The table lists this clonotype with a few counts. The chain uses TRBV6-5 and TRBJ2-2, with 13 nucleotides matching TRBD2. The V segment lost 4 bases and the J segment 5 bases; nucleotides outside the gene matches: 13. CDR1 and CDR2 (germline): MNHEY, SVGAGI. This CDR3 spans 19 amino acids. CDR3 bases: TGTGCCAGCAGTTCCATGCCCGGACTAGCGGGAGTGGGGACCGGGGAGCTGTTTTTT. Its protein product is CASSSMPGLAGVGTGELFF.

This clonotype was detected only a few times. This chain joins TRBV11-2 and TRBJ2-7; either TRBD1 or TRBD2 may supply D (5 bases each). This CDR3 has 15 amino acids. The germline CDR1 and CDR2 sequences are SGHAT and FQNNGV. The V gene lost 0 bases and the J gene lost 0 bases, with 9 bases spanning the gap. CDR3 loop: CASSLDPGSSYEQYV. Here the CDR3 DNA reads TGTGCCAGCAGCTTAGATCCAGGGAGCTCCTACGAGCAGTACGTC.

V and J are TRBV18 and TRBJ2-7; tentatively, D is TRBD2 (5 bases). The germline V gene encodes CDR1 KGHSH and CDR2 LQKENI. Between the trimmed V and J ends, which lost 5 bases and 2 bases, there was a span of 16 bases. The CDR3 runs to 15 residues. CDR3 sequence (DNA): TGTGCCAGCTCAGGGCTAGCCGAACCTACCTACGAGCAGTACTTC. Translated, it gives CASSGLAEPTYEQYF.